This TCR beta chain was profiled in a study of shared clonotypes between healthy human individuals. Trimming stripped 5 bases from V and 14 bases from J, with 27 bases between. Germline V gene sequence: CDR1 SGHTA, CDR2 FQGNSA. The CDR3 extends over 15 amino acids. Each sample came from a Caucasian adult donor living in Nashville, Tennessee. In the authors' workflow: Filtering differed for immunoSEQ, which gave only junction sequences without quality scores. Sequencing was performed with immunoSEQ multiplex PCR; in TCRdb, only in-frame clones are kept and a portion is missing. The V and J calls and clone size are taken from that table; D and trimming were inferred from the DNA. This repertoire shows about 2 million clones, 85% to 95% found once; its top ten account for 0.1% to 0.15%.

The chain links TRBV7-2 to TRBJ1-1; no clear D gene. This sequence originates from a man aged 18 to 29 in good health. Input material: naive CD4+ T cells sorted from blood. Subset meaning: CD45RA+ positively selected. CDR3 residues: CASSAAETGLWIGFF. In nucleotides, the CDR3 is TGTGCCAGCAGCGCCGCCGAGACGGGTTTATGGATAGGCTTCTTT.